The 15 T cell receptor beta chains in this list originate from one sample, sequenced in a study of CD8 T cells in ankylosing spondylitis. One entry per CDR3 protein, called by TCRdb with MiXCR from the 5' RACE reads. The sample lists more than 300,000 distinct CDR3 sequences; around 10% were seen once. The sample comprised blood, either unsorted or a sorted T cell fraction (not recorded which). All receptors come from a female donor with ankylosing spondylitis or in good health (not recorded which).

This chain joins TRBV15 and TRBJ2-7; D is ambiguous. CDR1 and CDR2 from the germline V gene are LNHNV and YYDKDF (reference sequence). The ends were cut back, 3 bases at V and 5 bases at J, with 11 bases in the middle. This CDR3 spans 13 amino acids. The chain's CDR3 is CATSSPITDEQYF. CDR3 bases: TGTGCCACCAGCAGCCCCATCACCGACGAGCAGTACTTC.

This clonotype was detected ten times or more. The chain is built from TRBV10-2 and TRBJ2-1; tentative D call: TRBD2 (6 bases). V shed 2 bases and J shed 4 bases, with 15 bases lying between them. Germline CDR1 and CDR2: WSHSY and SAAADI. CDR3 size: 16 residues. The CDR3 nucleotides are TGCGCCAGCAGTGAGCTAAGGACTAATCTTTACAATGAGCAGTTCTTC. Encoded protein: CASSELRTNLYNEQFF.

This clonotype has at least ten counts. CDR3 protein: CASSPTGDNSPLHF. In DNA form, the CDR3 reads TGTGCCAGCAGCCCGACAGGGGATAATTCACCCCTCCACTTT. This chain uses TRBV3-1 with TRBJ1-6; TRBD1 matches 8 bases. The CDR3 is 14 amino acids. Germline trimming cut 4 bases from V and 5 bases from J; bases unmatched to any gene: 1. CDR1 is LGHDT and CDR2 is YNNKEL in the germline V gene (reference sequence).

About this clonotype: Just one base apart from a much larger clone, this may be a read error. The chain links TRBV28 to TRBJ1-2, with D perhaps TRBD1 (5 bases). V lost 10 bases, J lost 5 bases, and 26 bases lay in between. Germline lookup yields CDR1 MDHEN and CDR2 SYDVKM. This CDR3 has 16 amino acids. The CDR3: CANSQYGDVGNYGYTF. The CDR3 DNA follows: TGTGCCAACAGCCAATACGGGGACGTTGGAAATTATGGCTACACCTTC.

There are many counts of this clonotype. The genes are TRBV20-1 and TRBJ1-2; D unclear. Looked up from germline, CDR1 is DFQATT and CDR2 is SNEGSKA (reference sequence). Trimming took off 4 bases at V and 2 bases at J, with 5 bases between the two ends. This CDR3 contains 11 residues. CDR3 in DNA: TGCAGTGCTAACGAGAACTATGGCTACACCTTC. Its translation is CSANENYGYTF.

The rearrangement links TRBV6-2 or TRBV6-3 to TRBJ2-1, with D hard to call. Germline CDR1 and CDR2: MNHEY and SVGEGT. This CDR3 region has 12 residues. The V end was cut by 3 bases, the J end by 10 bases, with 10 bases between. The CDR3 nucleotides read TGTGCCAGCAGTTATGGCGAAACCGAGCAGTTCTTC. It is translated as CASSYGETEQFF.

This clonotype has a count of ten or more. The V and J genes are TRBV9 and TRBJ1-2, with 9 bases fitting TRBD1. The V gene end was trimmed by 0 bases and the J gene end by 6 bases; junction bases not matched to a gene: 6. CDR3 length: 15 residues. In germline, CDR1 is SGDLS, CDR2 YYNGEE. The CDR3 loop is CASSVERQGENGYTF. The CDR3 nucleotides read TGTGCCAGCAGCGTAGAACGACAGGGGGAAAATGGCTACACCTTC.

This clonotype appeared many times. The chain recombines TRBV5-1 with TRBJ1-6; 8 nucleotides agree with TRBD1. Looked up from germline, CDR1 is SGHRS and CDR2 is YFSETQ. This CDR3 has 14 residues. Trimming took 4 bases from V and 10 from J; bases not matched to a gene: 7. Here the CDR3 reads CASSTDRGGSPLHF. As DNA, the CDR3 is TGCGCCAGCAGCACCGACAGGGGTGGCTCACCCCTCCACTTT. Combining the CDR3 with reference TRBV5-1 and TRBJ1-6 gives the whole variable domain KAGVTQTPRYLIKTRGQQVTLSCSPISGHRSVSWYQQTPGQGLQFLFEYFSETQRNKGNFPGRFSGRQFSNSRSEMNVSTLELGDSALYLCASSTDRGGSPLHFGNGTRLTVT.

Many counts were recorded for this clonotype. V gene TRBV12-3 or TRBV12-4 combines with J gene TRBJ1-5; no reliable D call. The CDR3 totals 13 residues. Trimming stripped 5 bases from V and 7 bases from J, with 12 bases between. CDR3 sequence reads: CASSASGSQPQHF. CDR3 DNA sequence: TGTGCCAGCAGTGCCTCCGGGAGCCAGCCCCAGCATTTT.

This clonotype appeared many times. The V and J genes are TRBV10-2 and TRBJ2-7; 8 bases align to TRBD2. The germline gives CDR1 WSHSY, CDR2 SAAADI. This CDR3 comprises 16 residues. V was pared by 6 bases and J by 7 bases, with 17 bases of the junction left unmatched. The CDR3 sequence: CASSQGTAGELREQYF. The CDR3 nucleotides are TGCGCCAGCAGCCAAGGAACAGCGGGAGAATTGAGAGAGCAGTACTTC.

In this sample, this clonotype turned up many times. The rearrangement uses TRBV29-1 and TRBJ2-4; D might be TRBD2 (6 bases). The CDR3 is 12 residues long. Trimming pared 4 bases from V and 7 bases from J, leaving 11 bases between. Germline CDR1 reads SQVTM; CDR2 reads ANQGSEA. The CDR3 reads CSVGPRENIQYF. Written as DNA, the CDR3 is TGCAGCGTTGGACCCCGGGAGAACATTCAGTACTTC. The complete variable domain, with remaining parts taken from reference TRBV29-1 and TRBJ2-4, reads SAVISQKPSRDICQRGTSLTIQCQVDSQVTMMFWYRQQPGQSLTLIATANQGSEATYESGFVIDKFPISRPNLTFSTLTVSNMSPEDSSIYLCSVGPRENIQYFGAGTRLSVL.

The chain couples TRBV6-1 to TRBJ1-1; D is perhaps TRBD1 (6 bases). CDR1 is MNHNS and CDR2 is SASEGT in the germline V gene. V gave up 6 bases and J gave up 6 bases, with 23 bases separating them. The CDR3 consists of 16 residues. CDR3 amino acids: CASREGGSGRQAEAFF. DNA for the CDR3: TGTGCCAGCAGGGAGGGCGGGTCCGGTAGACAGGCTGAAGCTTTCTTT.

This clonotype was picked up many times. The chain links TRBV11-2 to TRBJ1-6; D is uncertain. V was trimmed by 4 bases and J by 10 bases, leaving 8 bases between them. This CDR3 comprises 12 residues. CDR1 is SGHAT, CDR2 FQNNGV, per germline. CDR3 bases: TGTGCCAGCAGCTCCTCCGGGTCACCCCTCCACTTT. This translates into CASSSSGSPLHF.

This clonotype was seen only a few times. The chain has TRBV11-2 and TRBJ2-3; D ambiguous. This CDR3 contains 14 residues. Trimming removed 5 bases from V and 3 bases from J, with 12 bases in between. Germline CDR1 and CDR2: SGHAT and FQNNGV. The CDR3 coding sequence is TGTGCCAGCAGCCGGTGGGTGGAAACAGATACGCAGTATTTT. Translated: CASSRWVETDTQYF.

This clonotype was detected many times. The rearrangement uses TRBV3-1 and TRBJ1-1; D possibly corresponds to TRBD1 (5 bases). The CDR3 loop spans 15 amino acids. Germline lookup yields CDR1 LGHDT and CDR2 YNNKEL (reference sequence). Trimming shortened V by 0 bases and J by 6 bases, and 14 bases separated the two germline ends. The CDR3 coding sequence is TGTGCCAGCAGCCAAGATCCGCCAGGGCGGTCTGAAGCTTTCTTT. Translating gives CASSQDPPGRSEAFF. Full variable domain (remainder filled in from reference TRBV3-1 and TRBJ1-1): DTAVSQTPKYLVTQMGNDKSIKCEQNLGHDTMYWYKQDSKKFLKIMFSYNNKELIINETVPNRFSPKSPDKAHLNLHINSLELGDSAVYFCASSQDPPGRSEAFFGQGTRLTVV.